Each of the 7 T cell receptor beta chains below was sequenced from the same sample in a study of blood T cells in healthy people across ages (dated by TCRdb to the mid-2010s). The library came from 5' RACE. The sample was run on an Illumina HiSeq 2500. A second PCR of roughly 6 to 11 cycles was run with a J-beta primer mix and a sample-barcoded 5' primer. Clones were called with MiXCR by TCRdb after fastp trimmed the public reads at Q25, and only in-frame beta chains were retained. Rows matching on CDR3 protein sequence are summarized as one entry with the most common DNA and genes. The sample records fewer than 900,000 distinct CDR3 sequences, around 36% of which are singletons. The top ten clones comprise roughly 13% of the sample. The sample was blood. These TCRs come from a man younger than 35 in good health.

This clonotype showed up many times. V usage is TRBV20-1 and J usage is TRBJ1-2; 10 bases match TRBD1. Germline V gene data show CDR1 as DFQATT and CDR2 as SNEGSKA (reference sequence). Trimming cost V 1 base and J 3 bases; bases outside gene matches: 5. The CDR3 is made up of 15 amino acids. CDR3 DNA: TGCAGTGCTAGAGCGACAGGGGGCGAGGACTATGGCTACACCTTC. Translating it yields CSARATGGEDYGYTF.

The genes are TRBV7-9 and TRBJ2-7, with 10 bases fitting TRBD2. The V gene end was trimmed by 7 bases and the J gene end by 7 bases; junction bases not matched to a gene: 16. This CDR3 region has 16 residues. Germline lookup yields CDR1 SEHNR and CDR2 FQNEAQ (reference sequence). CDR3 amino acids: CASTPGGLAVYNEQYF. Written as DNA, the CDR3 is TGTGCCAGCACACCAGGAGGACTAGCGGTCTACAATGAGCAGTACTTC.

The chain recombines TRBV7-9 with TRBJ2-5; 8 nucleotides agree with TRBD1. The trim removed 3 bases at V and 4 bases at J, leaving 7 bases unmatched. The CDR3 contains 15 residues. Per the germline V gene, CDR1 is SEHNR and CDR2 is FQNEAQ (reference sequence). In nucleotides, the CDR3 is TGTGCCAGCAGCTTCCCGGACAGGGACCCAGAGACCCAGTACTTC. This translates into CASSFPDRDPETQYF. Full variable domain (outside the CDR3, taken from reference TRBV7-9 and TRBJ2-5): DTGVSQNPRHKITKRGQNVTFRCDPISEHNRLYWYRQTLGQGPEFLTYFQNEAQLEKSRLLSDRFSAERPKGSFSTLEIQRTEQGDSAMYLCASSFPDRDPETQYFGPGTRLLVL.

A note on this clonotype: Possible read error: a much larger clone is one base away. The chain carries TRBV20-1 and TRBJ2-4; TRBD2 might be the D (5 bases). The DNA end lines up better with TRBJ2-7; the J call may be wrong. From germline, CDR1 is DFQATT and CDR2 SNEGSKA (reference sequence). The CDR3 loop spans 13 amino acids. The CDR3 DNA sequence: TGCAGTGCTAAGACCCTAGCAAGCTACGAGCAGTACTTC. Translated, it gives CSAKTLASYEQYF.

On this clonotype itself: A read error may be the cause here, since a much bigger clone is one base away. The genes are TRBV28 and TRBJ2-1; 7 bases fit TRBD2. Germline values: CDR1 MDHEN, CDR2 SYDVKM. The CDR3 covers 14 residues. V was pared by 6 bases and J by 8 bases, with 10 bases of the junction left unmatched. In DNA, the CDR3 is TGTGCCAGCAGCCCAGCGGGGTCTAACGATGAGCAGTTCTTC. Protein sequence: CASSPAGSNDEQFF. Complete variable domain (other parts from reference TRBV28 and TRBJ2-1): DVKVTQSSRYLVKRTGEKVFLECVQDMDHENMFWYRQDPGLGLRLIYFSYDVKMKEKGDIPEGYSVSREKKERFSLILESASTNQTSMYLCASSPAGSNDEQFFGPGTRLTVL.

The rearrangement uses TRBV21-1 and TRBJ2-7; the table gives TRBD2 as D, unverified against the DNA. TRBV21-1 is an annotated pseudogene. There are 15 residues in the CDR3. CDR3 sequence reads: CASSALDWSSYEQYF. For the CDR3, the DNA is TGTGCCAGCAGCGCCCTAGACTGGAGCTCCTACGAGCAGTACTTC.

This clonotype came up a few times. The genes are TRBV20-1 and TRBJ2-7; D is perhaps TRBD1 (6 bases). Germline CDR1 and CDR2: DFQATT and SNEGSKA (reference sequence). The CDR3 extends over 12 amino acids. V gave up 3 bases and J gave up 12 bases, with 18 bases separating them. CDR3 loop: CSASGAGEIGYF. CDR3 in DNA: TGCAGTGCTAGCGGGGCAGGGGAAATCGGGTACTTC.